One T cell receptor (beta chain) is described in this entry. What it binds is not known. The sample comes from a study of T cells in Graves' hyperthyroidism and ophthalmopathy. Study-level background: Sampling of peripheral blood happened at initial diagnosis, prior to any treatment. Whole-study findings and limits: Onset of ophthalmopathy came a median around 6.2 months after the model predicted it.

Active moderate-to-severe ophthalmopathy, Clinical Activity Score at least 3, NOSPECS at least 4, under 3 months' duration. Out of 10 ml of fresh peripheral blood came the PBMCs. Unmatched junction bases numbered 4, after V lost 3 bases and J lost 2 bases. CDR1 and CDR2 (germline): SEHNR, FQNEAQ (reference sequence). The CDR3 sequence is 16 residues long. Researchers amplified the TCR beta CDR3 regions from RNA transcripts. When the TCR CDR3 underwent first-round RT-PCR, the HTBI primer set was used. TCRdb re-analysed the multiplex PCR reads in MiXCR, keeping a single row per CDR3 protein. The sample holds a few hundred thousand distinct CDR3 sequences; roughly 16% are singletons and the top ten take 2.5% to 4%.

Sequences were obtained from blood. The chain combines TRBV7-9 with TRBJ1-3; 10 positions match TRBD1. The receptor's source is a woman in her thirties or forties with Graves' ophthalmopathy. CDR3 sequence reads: CASSFRQGATGNTIYF. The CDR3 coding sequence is TGTGCCAGCAGCTTCAGACAGGGGGCAACTGGAAACACCATATATTTT.